The subject of this entry is one T cell receptor (beta chain). The source of the sample is a study of Ad26.COV2.S vaccination and SARS-CoV-2 variants. Study-level information: A participant enrolled in the COV1001 Ad26.COV2.S trial arm provided the sample.

Per germline, CDR1 SGHRS and CDR2 YFSETQ. J gave up 1 base and V 4 bases, and 10 bases lay outside the gene matches. The CDR3 loop spans 18 amino acids. Measured with immunoSEQ multiplex PCR; TCRdb has only the in-frame clones, and not every one. The table has around 450,000 clones, approximately 92% seen once. The treatment here: around 19 received Ad26.COV2.S at low or high dose, single or two shots; several received placebo; per-sample allocation not given. Specimen acquisition occurred on day 63 following the initial vaccine or placebo injection. This adult donor, from Boston, was 18-55 years old.

V usage is TRBV5-1 and J usage is TRBJ2-7; 14 nucleotides align to TRBD2. The source material was peripheral blood, sampled in a trial of Ad26.COV2.S vaccine versus placebo. The TCR comes from a person between 18 and 59 years old who received the Ad26.COV2.S COVID-19 vaccine or a placebo. In DNA, the CDR3 is TGCGCCAGCAGCACGGGACTAGCGGGGGTCGGTGGATCCTACGAGCAGTACTTC. This codes for CASSTGLAGVGGSYEQYF.